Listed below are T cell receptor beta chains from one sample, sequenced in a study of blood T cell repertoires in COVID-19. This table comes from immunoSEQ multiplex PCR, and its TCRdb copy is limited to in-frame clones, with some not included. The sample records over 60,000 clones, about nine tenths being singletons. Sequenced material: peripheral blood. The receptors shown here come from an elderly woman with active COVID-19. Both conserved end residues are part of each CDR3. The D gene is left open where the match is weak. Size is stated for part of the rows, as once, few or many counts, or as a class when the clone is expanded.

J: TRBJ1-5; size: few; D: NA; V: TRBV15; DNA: TGTGCCACCAGCAGAGGGACAGTTAGCAATCAGCCCCAGCATTTT; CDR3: CATSRGTVSNQPQHF
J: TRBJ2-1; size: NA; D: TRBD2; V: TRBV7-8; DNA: TGTGCCAGCAGCTTAGTGGGGACTAACCACAATGAGCAGTTCTTC; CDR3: CASSLVGTNHNEQFF
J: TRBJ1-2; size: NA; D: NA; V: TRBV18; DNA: TGTGCCAGCTCACCCTCCTTAAATAACTATGGCTACACCTTC; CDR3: CASSPSLNNYGYTF
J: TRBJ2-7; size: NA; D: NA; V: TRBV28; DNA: TGTGCCAGCAGACCTGGACAGGGGGCCTTCGGGACTAGCGGGTGGCGCTCCTACGAGCAGTACTTC; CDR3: CASRPGQGAFGTSGWRSYEQYF
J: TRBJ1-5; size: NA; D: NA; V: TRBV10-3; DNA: TGTGCAACCGCCCCGGGGAGCAATCAGCCCCAGCATTTT; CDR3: CATAPGSNQPQHF
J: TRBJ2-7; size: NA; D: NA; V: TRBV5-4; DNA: TGTGCCAGTGGCTCGGGGAGGTCCTACGAGCAGTACTTC; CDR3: CASGSGRSYEQYF
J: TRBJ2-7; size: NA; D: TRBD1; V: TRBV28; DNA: TGTGCCAGCAGCACTGGGACAGGCCAGCAGTACTTC; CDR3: CASSTGTGQQYF
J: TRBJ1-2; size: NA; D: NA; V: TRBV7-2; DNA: TGTGCCAGCAGCGCCCAGACAAACTATGGCTACACCTTC; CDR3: CASSAQTNYGYTF
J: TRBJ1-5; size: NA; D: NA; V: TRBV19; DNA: TGTGCCACTCAAAAGGCACCCCAGGGAGGAATTCAGCCCCAGCATTTT; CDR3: CATQKAPQGGIQPQHF
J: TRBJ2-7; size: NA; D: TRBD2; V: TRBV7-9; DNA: TGTGCCAGCAGCTTAGCCTTAGCGGGAGGTGCCCTCGAGCAGTACTTC; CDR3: CASSLALAGGALEQYF
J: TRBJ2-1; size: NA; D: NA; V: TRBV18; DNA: TGTGCCAGCTCACCATTCGCGGGCGATGAGCAGTTCTTC; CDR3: CASSPFAGDEQFF
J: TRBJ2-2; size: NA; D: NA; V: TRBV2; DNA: TGTGCCAGCACCAGGACGAACACCGGGGAGCTGTTTTTT; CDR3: CASTRTNTGELFF
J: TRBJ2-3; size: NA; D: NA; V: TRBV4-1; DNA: TGCGCCAGCAGCCAAGATAACTCTTTCACAGATACGCAGTATTTT; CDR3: CASSQDNSFTDTQYF
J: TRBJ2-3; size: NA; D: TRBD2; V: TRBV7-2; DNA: TGTGCCAGCAGCTTAGCGGCCAGGAGCGGGAGCAGCACAGATACGCAGTATTTT; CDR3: CASSLAARSGSSTDTQYF
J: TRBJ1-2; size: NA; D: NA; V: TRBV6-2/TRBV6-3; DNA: TGTGCCAGCAGTCTACAGGGTACCGGCTACACCTTC; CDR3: CASSLQGTGYTF
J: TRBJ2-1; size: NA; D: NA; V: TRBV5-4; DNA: TGTGCCAGCAGCCCGAGTGGGTCTAAGCCTAGCATCCATGAGCAGTTCTTC; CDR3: CASSPSGSKPSIHEQFF
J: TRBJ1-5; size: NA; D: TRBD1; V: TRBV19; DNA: TGTGCCACGTGGGACAGGGGGCGCGGGCAGCCCCAGCATTTT; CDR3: CATWDRGRGQPQHF
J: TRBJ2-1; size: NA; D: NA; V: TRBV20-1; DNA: TGCAGTGGTCTTTCCTACAATGAGCAGTTCTTC; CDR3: CSGLSYNEQFF
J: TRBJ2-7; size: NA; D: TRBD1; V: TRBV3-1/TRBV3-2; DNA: TGTGCCAGCAGTCGGACAGGTCTCTACGAGCAGTACTTC; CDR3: CASSRTGLYEQYF
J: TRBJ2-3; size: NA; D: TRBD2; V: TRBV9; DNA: TGTGCCAGCAGCGTAGTGGAGACTAGCGGGGCCTCCACAGATACGCAGTATTTT; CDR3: CASSVVETSGASTDTQYF
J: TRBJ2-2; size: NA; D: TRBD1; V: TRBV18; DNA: TGTGCCAGCTCACAAGGACAGGGGCGGGACACCGGGGAGCTGTTTTTT; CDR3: CASSQGQGRDTGELFF
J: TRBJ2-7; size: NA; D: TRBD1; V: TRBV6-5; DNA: TGTGCCAGCAGTTTTGGACAGGGACGTTACGAGCAGTACTTC; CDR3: CASSFGQGRYEQYF
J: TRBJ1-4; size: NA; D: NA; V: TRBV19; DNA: TGTGCCAGCAGTAGGATACAGGATTTGAGTGAAAAACTGTTTTTT; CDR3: CASSRIQDLSEKLFF
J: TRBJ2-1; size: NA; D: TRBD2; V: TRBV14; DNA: TGTGCCAGCAGCCAACAGGGACTAGCGGGAGTGGGGGAGCAGTTCTTC; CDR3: CASSQQGLAGVGEQFF
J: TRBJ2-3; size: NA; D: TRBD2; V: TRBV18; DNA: TGTGCCAGCTCAACGGCTAGCGGCCCAGATACGCAGTATTTT; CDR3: CASSTASGPDTQYF
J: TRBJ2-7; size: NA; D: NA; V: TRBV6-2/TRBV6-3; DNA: TGTGCCAGCAGTTACTCGTTCGGCGGCGAGCAGTACTTC; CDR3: CASSYSFGGEQYF
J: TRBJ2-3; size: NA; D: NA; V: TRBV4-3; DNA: TGCGCCAGCAGCCAAGGTTTGGCAGGGTCCCCAGATACGCAGTATTTT; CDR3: CASSQGLAGSPDTQYF
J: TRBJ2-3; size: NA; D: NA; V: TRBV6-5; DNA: TGTGCCAGCAGGACGGGGGTTACAGATACGCAGTATTTT; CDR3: CASRTGVTDTQYF
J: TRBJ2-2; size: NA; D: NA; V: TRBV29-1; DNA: TGCAGCGTCCCAGGACGGGGGAACACCGGGGAGCTGTTTTTT; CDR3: CSVPGRGNTGELFF
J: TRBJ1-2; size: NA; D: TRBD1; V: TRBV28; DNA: TGTGCCAGCAGTTTATCCCGACAGGGGAACTATGGCTACACCTTC; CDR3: CASSLSRQGNYGYTF
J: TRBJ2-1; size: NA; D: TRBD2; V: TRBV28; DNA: TGTGCCAGCAGTTCTCTCTCCGGGGGGAGGAATGAGCAGTTCTTC; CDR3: CASSSLSGGRNEQFF